This TCR beta chain was documented in a study of T cell changes during pregnancy in multiple sclerosis. The V gene lost 7 bases and the J gene lost 5 bases, with 20 bases spanning the gap. The germline gives CDR1 SGHAT, CDR2 FQNNGV. There are 15 residues in the CDR3. This table comes from immunoSEQ multiplex PCR, and its TCRdb copy is limited to in-frame clones, with some not included. The sample has 70,000 to 100,000 clones; almost 95% are singletons. The sequence was obtained from a female donor with multiple sclerosis, enrolled in a pregnancy study. The sample consisted of peripheral blood, taken in the third trimester of pregnancy. The chain has TRBV11-2 and TRBJ1-1; tentative D call: TRBD1 (6 bases). The CDR3 DNA follows: TGTGCCAGCAAACGGGCCGACGGGGGGCGAACTGAAGCTTTCTTT. Amino acid sequence: CASKRADGGRTEAFF.